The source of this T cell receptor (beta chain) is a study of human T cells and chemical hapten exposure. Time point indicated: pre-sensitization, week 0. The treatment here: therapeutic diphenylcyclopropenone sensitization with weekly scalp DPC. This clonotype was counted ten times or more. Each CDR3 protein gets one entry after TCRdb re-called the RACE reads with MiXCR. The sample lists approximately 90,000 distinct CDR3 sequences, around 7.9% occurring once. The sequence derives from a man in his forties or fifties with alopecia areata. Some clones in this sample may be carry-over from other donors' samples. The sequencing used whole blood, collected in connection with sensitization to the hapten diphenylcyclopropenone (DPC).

CDR3 sequence (DNA): TGCAGCGCCGACTGGAGGGGAGGACGGGTGGTGTTCTTC. Translation: CSADWRGGRVVFF. The V and J genes are TRBV29-1 and TRBJ2-1; maybe TRBD2 (6 bases). The length of the CDR3 is 13 residues. Germline-derived CDR1 and CDR2 are SQVTM and ANQGSEA. Trimming took off 7 bases at V and 15 bases at J, with 25 bases between the two ends.